The 30 T cell receptor beta chains reported below all come from one sample, sequenced in a study of T cell changes during pregnancy in multiple sclerosis. Sequencing used immunoSEQ multiplex PCR; TCRdb keeps in-frame clones, though not all of them. The sample lists 40,000 or so clones; approximately 90% were seen once. The sequenced sample was CD4+ T cells from peripheral blood mononuclear cells, obtained in the first trimester of pregnancy. These receptors came from a female donor in good health, enrolled as a control in a pregnancy study.

The chain combines TRBV28 with TRBJ1-5; 7 nucleotides match TRBD1. This CDR3 is built from 14 residues. The ends lost 6 bases at V and 2 bases at J; junction bases unmatched: 4. The V gene's germline CDR1 is MDHEN and CDR2 SYDVKM. The CDR3 DNA follows: TGTGCCAGCAGCCCCCAGGGGGGCAATCAGCCCCAGCATTTT. Protein product: CASSPQGGNQPQHF.

The chain uses TRBV5-5 and TRBJ2-5, with D tentatively TRBD1 (6 bases). The V gene lost 4 bases and the J gene lost 2 bases, with 15 bases spanning the gap. CDR3 length equals 15 residues. Per the germline V gene, CDR1 is SGHKS and CDR2 is YYEKEE (reference sequence). The CDR3 spells CASSPGQKQQETQYF. The DNA of the CDR3 is TGTGCCAGCAGCCCCGGACAGAAACAACAAGAGACCCAGTACTTC.

The chain uses TRBV18 and TRBJ1-3; D is undetermined. Germline V lookup: CDR1 KGHSH, CDR2 LQKENI. Trimming left V 6 bases short and J 9 bases short, with 21 bases between. The CDR3 length is 15 residues. For the CDR3, the DNA is TGTGCCAGCTCTCAAGATCCGGGATCTGGTAGCACCATATATTTT. Protein sequence: CASSQDPGSGSTIYF.

The J gene is TRBJ2-2, the V gene TRBV29-1, with 8 nucleotides matching TRBD1. The J segment lost 4 bases and the V segment lost 6 bases, leaving 13 bases of the junction unmatched. Germline V gives CDR1 SQVTM, CDR2 ANQGSEA. CDR3 length: 16 amino acids. DNA of the CDR3: TGCAGCGTCAAGAGGCAGGGGGCGAGTGTCACCGGGGAGCTGTTTTTT. Translated, it gives CSVKRQGASVTGELFF.

This clone was picked up a small number of times. The chain recombines TRBV4-2 with TRBJ1-4; D perhaps matches TRBD1 (5 bases). Deletions cut 0 bases from V and 8 bases from J, with 13 bases between. The CDR3 covers 15 residues. Germline CDR1 reads LGHNA; CDR2 reads YNFKEQ. CDR3 sequence reads: CASSQEGRGREKLFF. The CDR3 bases are TGTGCCAGCAGCCAAGAGGGGCGGGGGAGGGAAAAACTGTTTTTT.

V is TRBV11-2 and J is TRBJ2-5; TRBD1 matches 9 bases. With 5 bases clipped from V and 4 bases from J, the junction kept 8 bases outside the gene matches. The germline CDR1 and CDR2 sequences are SGHAT and FQNNGV. There are 15 residues in the CDR3. In DNA form, the CDR3 reads TGTGCCAGCAGCGGATTCCGGGGACAGGGAGAGACCCAGTACTTC. This translates into CASSGFRGQGETQYF. The complete variable domain, with remaining parts taken from reference TRBV11-2 and TRBJ2-5, reads EAGVAQSPRYKIIEKRQSVAFWCNPISGHATLYWYQQILGQGPKLLIQFQNNGVVDDSQLPKDRFSAERLKGVDSTLKIQPAKLEDSAVYLCASSGFRGQGETQYFGPGTRLLVL.

The chain links TRBV19 to TRBJ2-1; TRBD1 agrees at 7 bases. Germline V lookup: CDR1 LNHDA, CDR2 SQIVND (reference sequence). V gave up 6 bases and J gave up 2 bases; unmatched junction bases: 7. The CDR3 loop spans 15 amino acids. Written as DNA, the CDR3 is TGTGCCAGTAGCCAGGACAGGAGCGCCTACAATGAGCAGTTCTTC. Translating it yields CASSQDRSAYNEQFF. Looking up the rest from reference TRBV19 and TRBJ2-1 gives the full variable domain: DGGITQSPKYLFRKEGQNVTLSCEQNLNHDAMYWYRQDPGQGLRLIYYSQIVNDFQKGDIAEGYSVSREKKESFPLTVTSAQKNPTAFYLCASSQDRSAYNEQFFGPGTRLTVL.

The rearrangement joins TRBV2 to TRBJ1-1; 11 bases align to TRBD1. The CDR3 runs 16 residues. V shed 6 bases and J 0 bases; nucleotides not matched to a gene: 6. Germline assignment: CDR1 SNHLY and CDR2 FYNNEI. The CDR3 spells CASSGQGALMNTEAFF. The CDR3 coding sequence is TGTGCCAGCAGCGGACAGGGGGCGCTTATGAACACTGAAGCTTTCTTT.

The V gene is TRBV18, the J gene TRBJ1-3, with 7 bases that match TRBD1. Germline loops: CDR1 KGHSH, CDR2 LQKENI. This CDR3 is 14 amino acids long. The J segment lost 4 bases and the V segment lost 3 bases, leaving 3 bases of the junction unmatched. Here the CDR3 reads CASSPTGNGNTIYF. The CDR3 coding sequence is TGTGCCAGCTCACCGACAGGGAACGGAAACACCATATATTTT.

A note on this clone: One end of the junction is discordant with germline, which a read error may explain. CDR3 sequence: CASSTGTGGVNEQFF. The CDR3 DNA reads TGTGCTAGCAGCACCGGGACAGGGGGCGTGAATGAGCAGTTCTTC. This chain joins TRBV7-7 and TRBJ2-1, with 12 positions matching TRBD1. The CDR3 is 15 residues long. From germline, CDR1 is SSHAT and CDR2 FNYEAQ (reference sequence). Variable domain in full (rest from reference TRBV7-7 and TRBJ2-1): GAGVSQSPRYKVTKRGQDVTLRCDPISSHATLYWYQQALGQGPEFLTYFNYEAQPDKSGLPSDRFSAERPEGSISTLTIQRTEQRDSAMYRCASSTGTGGVNEQFFGPGTRLTVL.

The rearrangement links TRBV6-1 to TRBJ1-2; maybe TRBD1 (5 bases). This CDR3 spans 13 amino acids. Germline lookup yields CDR1 MNHNS and CDR2 SASEGT. The germline V and J ends were trimmed by 6 bases and 1 base, with 9 bases remaining between them. The CDR3, as DNA: TGTGCCAGCAGCCAGACAGTTAACTATGGCTACACCTTC. Its translation: CASSQTVNYGYTF.

Of note for this clone: The sample contains more than one DNA sequence encoding this CDR3. J is TRBJ2-5 and V is TRBV18; D is unclear. V gave up 6 bases and J gave up 2 bases, with 4 bases separating them. CDR3 length equals 11 residues. Looked up from germline, CDR1 is KGHSH and CDR2 is LQKENI. CDR3 region: CASSPQETQYF. For the CDR3, the DNA is TGTGCCAGCTCCCCTCAAGAGACCCAGTACTTC. Using reference TRBV18 and TRBJ2-5 for the parts outside the CDR3, the full variable domain is NAGVMQNPRHLVRRRGQEARLRCSPMKGHSHVYWYRQLPEEGLKFMVYLQKENIIDESGMPKERFSAEFPKEGPSILRIQQVVRGDSAAYFCASSPQETQYFGPGTRLLVL.

In its sample, this clone was seen once. The rearrangement links TRBV2 to TRBJ2-7; 7 bases agree with TRBD1. V was pared by 5 bases and J by 4 bases, with 5 bases of the junction left unmatched. Germline assignment: CDR1 SNHLY and CDR2 FYNNEI. The CDR3 has 13 residues. CDR3 in DNA: TGTGCCAGCAGTTACGACAGGGAATACGAGCAGTACTTC. Encoded protein: CASSYDREYEQYF.

The rearrangement links TRBV6-5 to TRBJ2-7; 7 nucleotides match TRBD2. Trimming took 2 bases from V and 3 from J; bases not matched to a gene: 1. CDR1 is MNHEY and CDR2 is SVGAGI in the germline V gene. The CDR3 sequence is 13 residues long. Here the CDR3 reads CASSYGRDYEQYF. CDR3 nucleotide sequence: TGTGCCAGCAGTTACGGGAGGGACTACGAGCAGTACTTC.

In this sample, this clone is medium-sized. V gene TRBV4-1 combines with J gene TRBJ2-4; 9 nucleotides line up with TRBD1. CDR1 is MGHRA, CDR2 YSYEKL, per germline. J lost 5 bases, V lost 1 base, and 3 bases had no gene match. The CDR3 consists of 15 residues. The CDR3 coding sequence is TGCGCCAGCAGCCAAGGGGACAGGGCCGAAAACATTCAGTACTTC. It translates to CASSQGDRAENIQYF.

The chain has TRBV4-2 and TRBJ1-2, with 9 bases aligning to TRBD1. The CDR3 runs 16 residues. The ends lost 0 bases at V and 2 bases at J; junction bases unmatched: 4. In germline, CDR1 is LGHNA, CDR2 YNFKEQ. The CDR3 DNA follows: TGTGCCAGCAGCCAAGATCAGGGGACAGGGAACTATGGCTACACCTTC. Its protein product is CASSQDQGTGNYGYTF.

The chain recombines TRBV6-5 with TRBJ1-5; maybe TRBD1 (5 bases). CDR3 length: 16 amino acids. Germline CDR1 reads MNHEY; CDR2 reads SVGAGI. The germline V and J ends were trimmed by 0 bases and 3 bases, with 12 bases remaining between them. The CDR3 region has the DNA TGTGCCAGCAGTTACTCGCGGGGCGGGAACAATCAGCCCCAGCATTTT. Protein: CASSYSRGGNNQPQHF.

The chain couples TRBV7-8 to TRBJ2-7; a weak D match, TRBD2 (6 bases). Germline assignment: CDR1 SGHVS and CDR2 FQNEAQ. Between the trimmed V and J ends, which lost 2 bases and 2 bases, there was a span of 10 bases. The CDR3 consists of 14 residues. The CDR3 reads CASSLTGSPYEQYF. The DNA of the CDR3 is TGTGCCAGCAGCTTAACCGGGAGCCCCTACGAGCAGTACTTC.

This clone was seen only once. V gene TRBV13 combines with J gene TRBJ2-7, with a tentative D call TRBD1 (6 bases). V was shortened by 5 bases and J by 2 bases, with 22 bases between the two germline ends. The CDR3 runs 17 residues. The V gene's germline CDR1 is PRHDT and CDR2 FYEKMQ (reference sequence). The CDR3 DNA reads TGTGCCAGCAGCCCCTCCCTTATGACAGGCGTAACCTACGAGCAGTACTTC. It codes for CASSPSLMTGVTYEQYF.

The rearrangement uses TRBV7-2 and TRBJ2-2, with 7 bases aligning to TRBD1. The germline V gene encodes CDR1 SGHTA and CDR2 FQGNSA. The CDR3 sequence is 16 residues long. V shed 4 bases, J shed 4 bases, and the junction held 9 bases outside the gene matches. CDR3 DNA: TGTGCCAGCAGCTCAGCCCACAGGGGACCCACCGGGGAGCTGTTTTTT. Protein product: CASSSAHRGPTGELFF.

This sequence joins TRBV9 and TRBJ2-5; 9 nucleotides align to TRBD1. Per the germline V gene, CDR1 is SGDLS and CDR2 is YYNGEE. The CDR3 sequence is 13 residues long. V lost 2 bases to trimming and J lost 5 bases; unmatched junction nucleotides: 1. Here the CDR3 reads CASSVGQGETQYF. For the CDR3, the DNA is TGTGCCAGCAGCGTTGGACAGGGGGAGACCCAGTACTTC.

The chain uses TRBV7-2 and TRBJ2-7; 10 bases are shared with TRBD1. CDR3 length: 15 residues. J was trimmed by 6 bases and V by 5 bases; bases with no gene match: 10. CDR1 and CDR2 (germline): SGHTA, FQGNSA. The CDR3, as DNA: TGTGCCAGCAGCGTCCAAGGACAGGGGGTAACCGAGCAGTACTTC. It translates to CASSVQGQGVTEQYF.

This chain connects TRBV7-2 to TRBJ1-4; weak D call: TRBD1 (6 bases). The CDR3 length is 16 residues. Germline assignment: CDR1 SGHTA and CDR2 FQGNSA. Trimming pared 6 bases from V and 2 bases from J, leaving 16 bases between. In DNA form, the CDR3 reads TGTGCCAGCAGTGAGGGGGGGCGGGCCACTAATGAAAAACTGTTTTTT. This gives the protein CASSEGGRATNEKLFF. Filled out from reference TRBV7-2 and TRBJ1-4, the complete variable domain reads GAGVSQSPSNKVTEKGKDVELRCDPISGHTALYWYRQSLGQGLEFLIYFQGNSAPDKSGLPSDRFSAERTGGSVSTLTIQRTQQEDSAVYLCASSEGGRATNEKLFFGSGTQLSVL.

The chain employs TRBV19 and TRBJ1-5, with TRBD1 matching over 8 bases. Per the germline V gene, CDR1 is LNHDA and CDR2 is SQIVND (reference sequence). J lost 6 bases, V lost 10 bases, and 5 bases had no gene match. CDR3 length: 12 amino acids. The DNA for the CDR3 is TGTGCCACCTCAGGGGGCACTCAGCCCCAGCATTTT. It encodes CATSGGTQPQHF.

The J gene is TRBJ1-5, the V gene TRBV28, with 7 nucleotides matching TRBD1. Germline CDR1 MDHEN, CDR2 SYDVKM. The CDR3 has 16 amino acids. V dropped 3 bases and J dropped 4; count of bases not matched to a gene: 9. CDR3 loop: CASSFVPDRTNQPQHF. In DNA, the CDR3 is TGTGCCAGCAGTTTCGTCCCGGACAGGACGAATCAGCCCCAGCATTTT.

CDR3 coding DNA: TGTGCCAGCAGCTTCCCGCGAGGGGGGGGCCATCAAAGCTACAATGAGCAGTTCTTC. This encodes CASSFPRGGGHQSYNEQFF. V and J are TRBV7-2 and TRBJ2-1, with D perhaps matching TRBD2 (7 bases). Trimming pared 3 bases from V and 3 bases from J, leaving 24 bases between. There are 19 residues in the CDR3. Germline V gene data show CDR1 as SGHTA and CDR2 as FQGNSA.

This rearrangement joins TRBV4-3 to TRBJ1-1; 9 bases align to TRBD1. This CDR3 has 13 residues. Unmatched junction bases numbered 4, after V lost 8 bases and J lost 3 bases. Germline-derived CDR1 and CDR2 are LGHNA and YSLEER. The DNA for the CDR3 is TGCGCCAGCCGGGGACAGGGCTACACTGAAGCTTTCTTT. Translating gives CASRGQGYTEAFF.

This chain uses TRBV15 with TRBJ2-2; the D is unclear. V lost 5 bases and J lost 4, with 14 bases in between. This CDR3 comprises 15 residues. The germline gives CDR1 LNHNV, CDR2 YYDKDF (reference sequence). The CDR3 DNA follows: TGTGCCACCAGCCCCGTTACGGTTGGCACCGGGGAGCTGTTTTTT. It is translated as CATSPVTVGTGELFF.

V gene TRBV5-6 combines with J gene TRBJ2-3; the D gene is possibly TRBD1 (5 bases). This CDR3 contains 16 residues. Trimming cost V 2 bases and J 1 base, with 14 bases left between them. Germline V gene lookup returns CDR1 SGHDT and CDR2 YYEEEE. CDR3 sequence (DNA): TGTGCCAGCAGCTTAGGGGCAAGAATGGGCACAGATACGCAGTATTTT. The encoded protein is CASSLGARMGTDTQYF.

The J gene is TRBJ2-1, the V gene TRBV11-2; D remains ambiguous. The CDR3 loop spans 12 amino acids. V dropped 4 bases and J dropped 7 bases, with 8 bases sitting between them. Germline V gene lookup returns CDR1 SGHAT and CDR2 FQNNGV. In DNA, the CDR3 is TGTGCCAGCAGCTACGGGTGGAATGAGCAGTTCTTC. It yields the protein CASSYGWNEQFF.